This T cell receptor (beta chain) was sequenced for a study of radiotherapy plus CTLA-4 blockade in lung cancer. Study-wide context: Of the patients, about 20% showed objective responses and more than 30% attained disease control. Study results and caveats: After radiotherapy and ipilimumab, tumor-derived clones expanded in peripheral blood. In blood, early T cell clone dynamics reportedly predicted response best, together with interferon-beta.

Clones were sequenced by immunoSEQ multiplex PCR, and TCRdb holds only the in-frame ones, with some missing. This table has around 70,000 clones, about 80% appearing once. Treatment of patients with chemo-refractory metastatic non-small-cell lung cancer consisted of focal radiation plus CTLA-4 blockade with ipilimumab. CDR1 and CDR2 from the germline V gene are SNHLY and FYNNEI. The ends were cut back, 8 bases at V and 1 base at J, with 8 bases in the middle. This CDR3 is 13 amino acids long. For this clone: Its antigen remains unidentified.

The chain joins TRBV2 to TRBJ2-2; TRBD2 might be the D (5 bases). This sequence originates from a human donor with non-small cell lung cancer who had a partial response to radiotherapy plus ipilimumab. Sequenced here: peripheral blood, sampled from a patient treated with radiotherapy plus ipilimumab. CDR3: CASYEGNTGELFF. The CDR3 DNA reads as TGTGCCAGCTATGAGGGGAACACCGGGGAGCTGTTTTTT.